These 7 T cell receptor beta chains originate from one sample sequenced in a study of T cell responses to AZD1222 COVID-19 vaccine. The repertoire was sequenced with immunoSEQ multiplex PCR; TCRdb's copy has only in-frame clones and lacks some. The repertoire has approximately 150,000 clones, approximately 91% of them found once; the top ten carry 1.6%. This specimen consisted of peripheral blood, obtained on day 0 of AZD1222 vaccination. Receptors originate from an adult in good health.

This clone is a singleton in its sample. V usage is TRBV19 and J usage is TRBJ2-3; D not resolved. Germline V gives CDR1 LNHDA, CDR2 SQIVND (reference sequence). This CDR3 is built from 14 residues. The ends were cut back, 1 base at V and 4 bases at J, with 9 bases in the middle. The CDR3 region has the DNA TGTGCCAGTAGTATAGGACGGGTTGCAGATACGCAGTATTTT. Amino acids: CASSIGRVADTQYF. The full variable domain, in which reference TRBV19 and TRBJ2-3 provide the parts outside the CDR3, is DGGITQSPKYLFRKEGQNVTLSCEQNLNHDAMYWYRQDPGQGLRLIYYSQIVNDFQKGDIAEGYSVSREKKESFPLTVTSAQKNPTAFYLCASSIGRVADTQYFGPGTRLTVL.

The chain joins TRBV10-3 to TRBJ2-1, with a tentative D call TRBD2 (5 bases). CDR1 ENHRY and CDR2 SYGVKD come from the germline V gene. V lost 2 bases and J lost 0, with 5 bases in between. The CDR3 consists of 14 residues. CDR3 sequence: CAISEGGSYNEQFF. CDR3 in DNA: TGTGCCATCAGTGAGGGAGGCTCCTACAATGAGCAGTTCTTC.

The rearrangement links TRBV16 to TRBJ1-3; TRBD1 is a possible D gene (5 bases). With 4 bases removed from V and 0 bases from J, the gap between germline ends came to 13 bases. The CDR3 loop spans 16 amino acids. Germline V gene lookup returns CDR1 KGHSY and CDR2 FQNENV. CDR3 region: CASSRMTALSGNTIYF. The CDR3, as DNA: TGTGCCAGCAGCCGGATGACAGCGCTCTCTGGAAACACCATATATTTT.

This clone was picked up one time. The chain carries TRBV28 and TRBJ1-2, with a weak D call TRBD1 (5 bases). CDR1 and CDR2 from the germline V gene are MDHEN and SYDVKM. V was clipped by 8 bases and J by 7 bases, with 35 bases between them. The CDR3 runs 19 residues. The CDR3 loop is CASGTWDADVWTGKGGYTF. The DNA for the CDR3 is TGTGCCAGCGGCACGTGGGACGCGGACGTGTGGACGGGGAAGGGTGGCTACACCTTC.

This clone came up once. V gene TRBV5-6 combines with J gene TRBJ1-5; no clear D gene. The CDR3 runs to 13 residues. The germline V gene encodes CDR1 SGHDT and CDR2 YYEEEE. V lost 0 bases and J lost 5, with 6 bases in between. The CDR3 sequence is CASSLARDQPQHF. CDR3 nucleotide sequence: TGTGCCAGCAGCTTGGCTCGCGATCAGCCCCAGCATTTT.

The chain links TRBV30 to TRBJ1-4; possible D gene TRBD1, 5 bases. V lost 3 bases and J lost 8, with 10 bases in between. This CDR3 region has 12 residues. From germline, CDR1 is GTSNPN and CDR2 SVGIG (reference sequence). CDR3 sequence: CAWRRSGEKLFF. The CDR3 DNA reads as TGTGCCTGGAGGCGATCAGGGGAAAAACTGTTTTTT.

The genes are TRBV30 and TRBJ1-6; TRBD1 might be the D (5 bases). Per the germline V gene, CDR1 is GTSNPN and CDR2 is SVGIG (reference sequence). CDR3 length equals 14 residues. Trimming shortened V by 3 bases and J by 9 bases, and 15 bases separated the two germline ends. The CDR3 sequence: CAWRVPWGSSPLHF. The CDR3 DNA is TGTGCCTGGAGGGTTCCTTGGGGGAGTTCACCCCTCCACTTT.